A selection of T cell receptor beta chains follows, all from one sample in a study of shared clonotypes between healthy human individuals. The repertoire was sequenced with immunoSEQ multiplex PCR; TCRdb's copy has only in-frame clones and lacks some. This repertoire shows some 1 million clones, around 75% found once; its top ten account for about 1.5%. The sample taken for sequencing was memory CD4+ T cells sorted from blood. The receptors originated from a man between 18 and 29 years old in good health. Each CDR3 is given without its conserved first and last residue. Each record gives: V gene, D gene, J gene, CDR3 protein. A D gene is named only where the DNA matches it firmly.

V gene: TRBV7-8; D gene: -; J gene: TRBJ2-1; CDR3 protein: ASSPISGASSYNEQF
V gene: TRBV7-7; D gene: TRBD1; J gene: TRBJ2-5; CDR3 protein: ASSRTGGMETQY
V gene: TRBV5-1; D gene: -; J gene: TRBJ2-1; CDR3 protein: ASSSDFVGEQF
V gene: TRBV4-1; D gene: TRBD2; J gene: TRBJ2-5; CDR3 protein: ASSQDRQRETQY
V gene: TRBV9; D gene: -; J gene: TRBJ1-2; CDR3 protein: ASSVDNRERANYGYT
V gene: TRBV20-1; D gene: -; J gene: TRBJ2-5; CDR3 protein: RGETQY
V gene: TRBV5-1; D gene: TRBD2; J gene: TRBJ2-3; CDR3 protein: ASRLGGYTDTQY
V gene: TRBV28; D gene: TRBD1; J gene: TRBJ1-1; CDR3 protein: ASSLGGQGGTEAF
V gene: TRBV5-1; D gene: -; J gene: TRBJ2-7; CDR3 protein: ASHSAEGDYEQY
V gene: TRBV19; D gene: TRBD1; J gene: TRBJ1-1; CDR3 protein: ASSIRTGRVGGTEAF
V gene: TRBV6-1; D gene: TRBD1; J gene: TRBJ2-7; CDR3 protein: ASSARPGQGAEFSYEQY
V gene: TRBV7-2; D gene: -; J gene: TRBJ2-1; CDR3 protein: ASSLTLGPLNEQF
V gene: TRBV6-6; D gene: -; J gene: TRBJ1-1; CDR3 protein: ASSTRTIGAMKAF
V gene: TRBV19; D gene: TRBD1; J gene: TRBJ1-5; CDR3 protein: ASSVAGTGLPGAQH
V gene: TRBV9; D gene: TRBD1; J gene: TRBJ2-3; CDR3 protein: ASSVRRGQTDTQY
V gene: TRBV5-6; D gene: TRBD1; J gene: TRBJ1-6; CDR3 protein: ASSPWDRNSPLH
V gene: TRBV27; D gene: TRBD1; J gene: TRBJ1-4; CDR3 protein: ASSRLDRAGEKLF
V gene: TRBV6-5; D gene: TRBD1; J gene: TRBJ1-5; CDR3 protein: ASSSGGQFNQPQH
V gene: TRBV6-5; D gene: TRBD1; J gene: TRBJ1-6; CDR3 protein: ASGRSGTGDSPLH
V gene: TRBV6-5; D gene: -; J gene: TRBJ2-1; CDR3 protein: SSAYNEQF
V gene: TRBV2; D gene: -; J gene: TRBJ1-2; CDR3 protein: ASSEEGGLGYT
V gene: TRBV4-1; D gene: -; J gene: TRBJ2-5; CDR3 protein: ASSQGLGKEQY
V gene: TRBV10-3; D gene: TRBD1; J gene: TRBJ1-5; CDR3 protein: AISLTGVRNQPQH